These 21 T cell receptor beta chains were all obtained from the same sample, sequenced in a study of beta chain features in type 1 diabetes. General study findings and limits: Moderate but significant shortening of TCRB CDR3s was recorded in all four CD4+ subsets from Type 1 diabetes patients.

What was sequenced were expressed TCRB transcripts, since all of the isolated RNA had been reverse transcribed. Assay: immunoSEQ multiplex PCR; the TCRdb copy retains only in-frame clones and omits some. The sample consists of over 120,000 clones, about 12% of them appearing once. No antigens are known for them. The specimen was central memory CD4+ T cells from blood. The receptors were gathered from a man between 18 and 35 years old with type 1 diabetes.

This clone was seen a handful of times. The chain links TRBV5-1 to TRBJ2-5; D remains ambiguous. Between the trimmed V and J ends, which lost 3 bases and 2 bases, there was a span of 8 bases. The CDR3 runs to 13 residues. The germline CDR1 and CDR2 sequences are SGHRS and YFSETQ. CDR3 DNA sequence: TGCGCCAGCAGCTCGAGGTTTCAAGAGACCCAGTACTTC. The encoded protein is CASSSRFQETQYF.

The CDR3 nucleotides read TGTGCCAGCAGCTTAGGAGGGGGTGGCGAGCAGTACTTC. It translates to CASSLGGGGEQYF. This sequence joins TRBV11-2 and TRBJ2-7, with D possibly matching TRBD1 (6 bases). Trimming shortened V by 1 base and J by 6 bases, and 10 bases separated the two germline ends. The CDR3 runs to 13 residues. From germline, CDR1 is SGHAT and CDR2 FQNNGV.

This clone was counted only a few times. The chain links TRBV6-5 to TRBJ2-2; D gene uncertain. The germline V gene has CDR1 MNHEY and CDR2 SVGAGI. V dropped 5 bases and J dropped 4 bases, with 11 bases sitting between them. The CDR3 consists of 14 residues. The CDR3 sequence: CASSTILVTGELFF. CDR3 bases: TGTGCCAGCAGTACGATCTTGGTCACCGGGGAGCTGTTTTTT.

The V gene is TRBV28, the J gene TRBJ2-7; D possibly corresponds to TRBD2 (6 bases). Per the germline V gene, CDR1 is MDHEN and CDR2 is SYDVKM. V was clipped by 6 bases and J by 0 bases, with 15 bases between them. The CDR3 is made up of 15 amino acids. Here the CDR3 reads CASRSGGYVSYEQYF. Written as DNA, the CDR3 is TGTGCCAGCAGATCCGGGGGATACGTCTCCTACGAGCAGTACTTC.

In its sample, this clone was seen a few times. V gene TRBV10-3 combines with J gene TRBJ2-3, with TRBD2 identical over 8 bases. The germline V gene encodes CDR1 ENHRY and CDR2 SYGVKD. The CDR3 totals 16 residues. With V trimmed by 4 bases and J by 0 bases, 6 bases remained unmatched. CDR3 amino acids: CAISGTSSSSTDTQYF. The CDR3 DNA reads TGTGCCATCAGTGGGACTAGCAGTTCTAGCACAGATACGCAGTATTTT.

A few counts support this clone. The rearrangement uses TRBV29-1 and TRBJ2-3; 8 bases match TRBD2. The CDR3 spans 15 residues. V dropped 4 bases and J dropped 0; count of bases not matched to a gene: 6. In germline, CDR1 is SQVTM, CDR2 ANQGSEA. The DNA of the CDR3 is TGCAGCGTTGCGGGGGGGGCCCCCAGCACAGATACGCAGTATTTT. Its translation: CSVAGGAPSTDTQYF.

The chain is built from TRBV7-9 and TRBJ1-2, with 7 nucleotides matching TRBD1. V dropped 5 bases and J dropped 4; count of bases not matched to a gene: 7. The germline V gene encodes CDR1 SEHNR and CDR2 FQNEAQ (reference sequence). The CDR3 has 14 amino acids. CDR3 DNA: TGTGCCAGCAGCCCTGGTGACAGGGCCTATGGCTACACCTTC. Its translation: CASSPGDRAYGYTF.

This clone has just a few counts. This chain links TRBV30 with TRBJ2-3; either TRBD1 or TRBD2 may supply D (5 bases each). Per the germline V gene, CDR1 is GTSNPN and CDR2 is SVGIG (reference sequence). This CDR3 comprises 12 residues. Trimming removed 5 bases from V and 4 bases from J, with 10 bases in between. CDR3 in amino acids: CAWGLGPDTQYF. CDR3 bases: TGTGCCTGGGGACTGGGGCCAGATACGCAGTATTTT.

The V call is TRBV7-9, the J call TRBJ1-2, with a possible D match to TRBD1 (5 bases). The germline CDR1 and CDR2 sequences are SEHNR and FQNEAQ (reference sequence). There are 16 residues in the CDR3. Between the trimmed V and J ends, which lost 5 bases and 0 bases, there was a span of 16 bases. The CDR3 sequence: CASSPPGTLANYGYTF. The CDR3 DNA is TGTGCCAGCAGCCCTCCCGGGACCCTGGCTAACTATGGCTACACCTTC.

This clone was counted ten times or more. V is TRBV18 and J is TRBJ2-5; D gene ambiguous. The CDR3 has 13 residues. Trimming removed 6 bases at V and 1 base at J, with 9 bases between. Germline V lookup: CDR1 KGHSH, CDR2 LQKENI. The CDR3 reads CASSSGSQETQYF. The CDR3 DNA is TGTGCCAGCTCTTCTGGCAGCCAAGAGACCCAGTACTTC.

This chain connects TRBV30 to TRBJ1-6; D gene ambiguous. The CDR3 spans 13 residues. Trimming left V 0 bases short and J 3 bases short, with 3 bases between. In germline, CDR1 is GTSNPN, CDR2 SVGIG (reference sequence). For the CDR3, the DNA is TGTGCCTGGAGTGTCGGCTATAATTCACCCCTCCACTTT. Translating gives CAWSVGYNSPLHF.

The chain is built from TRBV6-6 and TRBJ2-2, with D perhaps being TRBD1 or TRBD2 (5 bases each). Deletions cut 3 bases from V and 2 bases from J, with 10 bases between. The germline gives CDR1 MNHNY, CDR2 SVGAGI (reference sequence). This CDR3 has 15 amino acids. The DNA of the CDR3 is TGTGCCAGCAGTTATCCAGGGACCAACACCGGGGAGCTGTTTTTT. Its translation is CASSYPGTNTGELFF.

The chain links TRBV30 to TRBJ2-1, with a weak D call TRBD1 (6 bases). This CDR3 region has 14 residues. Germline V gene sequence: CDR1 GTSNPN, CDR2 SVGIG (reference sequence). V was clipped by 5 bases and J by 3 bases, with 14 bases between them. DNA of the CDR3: TGTGCCTGGGGGGTCGGGACAAGCTACAATGAGCAGTTCTTC. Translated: CAWGVGTSYNEQFF.

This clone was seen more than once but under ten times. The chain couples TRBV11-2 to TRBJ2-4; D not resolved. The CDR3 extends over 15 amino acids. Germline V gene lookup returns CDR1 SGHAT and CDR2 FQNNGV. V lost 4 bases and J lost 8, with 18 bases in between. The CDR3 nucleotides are TGTGCCAGCAGCTCCCCTTGGTCCCGCCGGGACATTCAGTACTTC. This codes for CASSSPWSRRDIQYF. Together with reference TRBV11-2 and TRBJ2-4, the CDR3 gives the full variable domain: EAGVAQSPRYKIIEKRQSVAFWCNPISGHATLYWYQQILGQGPKLLIQFQNNGVVDDSQLPKDRFSAERLKGVDSTLKIQPAKLEDSAVYLCASSSPWSRRDIQYFGAGTRLSVL.

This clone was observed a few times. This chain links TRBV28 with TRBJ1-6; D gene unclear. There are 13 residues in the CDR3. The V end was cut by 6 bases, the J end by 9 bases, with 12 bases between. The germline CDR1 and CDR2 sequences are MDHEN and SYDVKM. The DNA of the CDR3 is TGTGCCAGCAGACCCTTGGGCCTTTCACCCCTCCACTTT. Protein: CASRPLGLSPLHF. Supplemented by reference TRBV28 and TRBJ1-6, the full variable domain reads DVKVTQSSRYLVKRTGEKVFLECVQDMDHENMFWYRQDPGLGLRLIYFSYDVKMKEKGDIPEGYSVSREKKERFSLILESASTNQTSMYLCASRPLGLSPLHFGNGTRLTVT.

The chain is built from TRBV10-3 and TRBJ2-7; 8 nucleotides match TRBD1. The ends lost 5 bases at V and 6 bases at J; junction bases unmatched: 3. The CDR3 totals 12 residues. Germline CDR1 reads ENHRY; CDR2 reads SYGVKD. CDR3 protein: CAISIQGGEQYF. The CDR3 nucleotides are TGTGCCATCAGTATACAGGGGGGCGAGCAGTACTTC.

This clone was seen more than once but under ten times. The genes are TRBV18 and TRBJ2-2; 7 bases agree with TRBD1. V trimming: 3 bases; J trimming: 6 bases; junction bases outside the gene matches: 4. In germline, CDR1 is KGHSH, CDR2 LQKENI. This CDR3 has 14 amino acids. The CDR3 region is CASSPPGQSGELFF. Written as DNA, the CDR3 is TGTGCCAGCTCACCCCCGGGACAGTCCGGGGAGCTGTTTTTT.

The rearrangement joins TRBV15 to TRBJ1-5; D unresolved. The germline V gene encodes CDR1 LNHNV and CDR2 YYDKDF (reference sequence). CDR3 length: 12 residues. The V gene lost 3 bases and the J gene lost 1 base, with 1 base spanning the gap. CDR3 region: CATSRSNQPQHF. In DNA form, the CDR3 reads TGTGCCACCAGCAGGAGCAATCAGCCCCAGCATTTT.

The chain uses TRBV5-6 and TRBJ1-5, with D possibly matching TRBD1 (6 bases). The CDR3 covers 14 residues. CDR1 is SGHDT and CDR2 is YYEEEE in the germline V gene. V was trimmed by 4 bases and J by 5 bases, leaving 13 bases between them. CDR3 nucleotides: TGTGCCAGCAGCCAACAGGGATGGGATCAGCCCCAGCATTTT. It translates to CASSQQGWDQPQHF.

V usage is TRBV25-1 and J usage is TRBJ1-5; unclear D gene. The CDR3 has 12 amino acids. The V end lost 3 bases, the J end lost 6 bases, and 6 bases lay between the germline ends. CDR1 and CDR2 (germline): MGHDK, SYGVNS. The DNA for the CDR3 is TGTGCCAGCAGTGATTTGGGTCAGCCCCAGCATTTT. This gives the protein CASSDLGQPQHF. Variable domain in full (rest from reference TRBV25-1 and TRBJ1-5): EADIYQTPRYLVIGTGKKITLECSQTMGHDKMYWYQQDPGMELHLIHYSYGVNSTEKGDLSSESTVSRIRTEHFPLTLESARPSHTSQYLCASSDLGQPQHFGDGTRLSIL.

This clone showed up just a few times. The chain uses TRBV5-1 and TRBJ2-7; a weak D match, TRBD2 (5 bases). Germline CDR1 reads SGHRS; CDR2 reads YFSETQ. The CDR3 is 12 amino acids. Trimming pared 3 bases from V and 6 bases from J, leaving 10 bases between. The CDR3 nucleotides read TGCGCCAGCAGCTCCGGAGAGGGCGAGCAGTACTTC. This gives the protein CASSSGEGEQYF. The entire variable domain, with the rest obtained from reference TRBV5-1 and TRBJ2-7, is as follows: KAGVTQTPRYLIKTRGQQVTLSCSPISGHRSVSWYQQTPGQGLQFLFEYFSETQRNKGNFPGRFSGRQFSNSRSEMNVSTLELGDSALYLCASSSGEGEQYFGPGTRLTVT.